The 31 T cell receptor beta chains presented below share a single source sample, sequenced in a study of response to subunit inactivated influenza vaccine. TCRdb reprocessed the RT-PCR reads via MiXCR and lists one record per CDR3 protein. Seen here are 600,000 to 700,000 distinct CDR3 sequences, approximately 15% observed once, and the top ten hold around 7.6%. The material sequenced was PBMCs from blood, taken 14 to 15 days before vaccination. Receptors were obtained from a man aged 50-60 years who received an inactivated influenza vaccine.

CDR3 nucleotides: TGCGCCAGCAGCATCTCCGGGACTACGGCCGATACGCAGTATTTT. The encoded protein is CASSISGTTADTQYF. The V call is TRBV5-1, the J call TRBJ2-3; 7 bases match TRBD2. CDR3 length: 15 amino acids. CDR1 SGHRS and CDR2 YFSETQ come from the germline V gene. Losses at the gene ends were 4 bases for V and 6 bases for J; bases not matched to a gene: 11.

CDR3 protein: CASREYGTINEQYF. The CDR3 nucleotides are TGTGCCAGCAGGGAATACGGGACAATCAACGAGCAGTACTTC. V gene TRBV28 combines with J gene TRBJ2-7; tentative D call: TRBD1 (6 bases). Deletions cut 6 bases from V and 5 bases from J, with 17 bases between. Germline CDR1 and CDR2: MDHEN and SYDVKM. The CDR3 is 14 amino acids.

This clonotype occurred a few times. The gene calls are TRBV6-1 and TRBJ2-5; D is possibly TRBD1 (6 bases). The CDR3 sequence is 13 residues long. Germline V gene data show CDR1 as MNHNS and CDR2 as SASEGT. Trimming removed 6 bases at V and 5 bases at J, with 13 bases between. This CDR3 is CASRPTGWETQYF. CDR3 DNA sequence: TGTGCCAGCAGGCCCACAGGGTGGGAGACCCAGTACTTC.

The chain's CDR3 is CASSTLEYGEQYF. The DNA of the CDR3 is TGTGCCAGCAGCACACTGGAGTACGGGGAGCAGTACTTC. V usage is TRBV7-2 and J usage is TRBJ2-7; D not resolved. The germline gives CDR1 SGHTA, CDR2 FQGNSA. V lost 5 bases and J 7 bases, leaving 15 bases between the germline ends. The CDR3 length is 13 residues.

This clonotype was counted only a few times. The CDR3 coding sequence is TGTGCCAGCAGTTTCCTTAGTAGCAATCAGCCCCAGCATTTT. This codes for CASSFLSSNQPQHF. The genes are TRBV12-3 or TRBV12-4 and TRBJ1-5; D unresolved. The CDR3 has 14 residues. V was clipped by 3 bases and J by 0 bases, with 6 bases between them.

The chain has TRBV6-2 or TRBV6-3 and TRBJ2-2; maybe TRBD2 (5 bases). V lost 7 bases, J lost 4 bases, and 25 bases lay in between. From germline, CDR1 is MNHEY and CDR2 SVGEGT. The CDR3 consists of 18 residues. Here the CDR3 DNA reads TGTGCCAGCAACCTACGGGAAACAGATCCGGTCCCCACCGGGGAGCTGTTTTTT. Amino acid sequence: CASNLRETDPVPTGELFF.

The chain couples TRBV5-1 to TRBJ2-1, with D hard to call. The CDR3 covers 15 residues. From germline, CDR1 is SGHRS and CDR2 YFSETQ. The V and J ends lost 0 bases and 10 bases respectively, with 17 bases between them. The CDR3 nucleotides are TGCGCCAGCAGCTTGGAAACGGCCCCCCTGGGGGAGCAGTTCTTC. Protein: CASSLETAPLGEQFF.

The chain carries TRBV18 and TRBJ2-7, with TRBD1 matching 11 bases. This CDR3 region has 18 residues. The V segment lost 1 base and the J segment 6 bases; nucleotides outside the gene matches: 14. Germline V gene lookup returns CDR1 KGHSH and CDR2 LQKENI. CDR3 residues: CASSPHAARTGGAGEQYF. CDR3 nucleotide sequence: TGTGCCAGCTCACCACATGCTGCTCGGACAGGGGGCGCGGGCGAGCAGTACTTC.

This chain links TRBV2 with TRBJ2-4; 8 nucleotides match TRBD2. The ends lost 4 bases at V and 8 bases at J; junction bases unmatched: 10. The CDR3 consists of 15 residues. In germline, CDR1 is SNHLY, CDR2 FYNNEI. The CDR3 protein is CASSAYGYGGDIQYF. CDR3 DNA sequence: TGTGCCAGCAGTGCTTACGGCTACGGGGGGGACATTCAGTACTTC.

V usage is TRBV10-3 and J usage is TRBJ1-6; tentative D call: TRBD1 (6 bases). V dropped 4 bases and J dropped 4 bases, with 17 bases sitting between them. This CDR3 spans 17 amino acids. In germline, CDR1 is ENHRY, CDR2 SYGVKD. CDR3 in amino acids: CAISGMRGGQYNSPLHF. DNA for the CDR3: TGTGCCATCAGTGGAATGAGGGGGGGGCAGTATAATTCACCCCTCCACTTT.

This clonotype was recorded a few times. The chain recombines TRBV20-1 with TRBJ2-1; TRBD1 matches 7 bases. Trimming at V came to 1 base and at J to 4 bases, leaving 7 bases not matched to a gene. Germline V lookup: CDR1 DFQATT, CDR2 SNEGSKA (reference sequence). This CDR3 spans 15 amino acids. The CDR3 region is CSARVPKTGYNEQFF. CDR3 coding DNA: TGCAGTGCTAGAGTGCCAAAGACAGGGTACAATGAGCAGTTCTTC.

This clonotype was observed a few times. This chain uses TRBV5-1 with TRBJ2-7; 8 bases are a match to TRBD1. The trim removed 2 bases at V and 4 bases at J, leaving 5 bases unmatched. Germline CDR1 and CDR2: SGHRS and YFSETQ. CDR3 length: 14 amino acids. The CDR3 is CASSLRTGSYEQYF. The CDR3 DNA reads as TGCGCCAGCAGCTTAAGGACAGGGTCGTACGAGCAGTACTTC.

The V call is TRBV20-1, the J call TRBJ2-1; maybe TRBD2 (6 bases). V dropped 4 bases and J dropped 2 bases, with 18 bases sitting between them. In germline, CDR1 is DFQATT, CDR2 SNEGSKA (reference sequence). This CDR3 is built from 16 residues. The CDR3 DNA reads TGCAGTGCTACGGAATTTTATAGCGGCACCTACAATGAGCAGTTCTTC. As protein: CSATEFYSGTYNEQFF.

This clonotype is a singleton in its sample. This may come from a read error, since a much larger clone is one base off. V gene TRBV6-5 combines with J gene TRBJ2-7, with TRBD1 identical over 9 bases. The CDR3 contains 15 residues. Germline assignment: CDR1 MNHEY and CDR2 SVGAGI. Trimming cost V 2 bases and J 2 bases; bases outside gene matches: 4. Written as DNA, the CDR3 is TGTGCCAGCAGTTACCCGGACAGGGGCCCCTACGAGCAGTACTTC. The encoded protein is CASSYPDRGPYEQYF.

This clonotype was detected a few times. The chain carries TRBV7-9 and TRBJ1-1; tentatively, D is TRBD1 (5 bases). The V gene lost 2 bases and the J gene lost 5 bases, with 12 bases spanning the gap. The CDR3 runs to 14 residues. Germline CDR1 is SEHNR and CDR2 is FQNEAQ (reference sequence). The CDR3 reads CASSLYPGETEAFF. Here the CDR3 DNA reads TGTGCCAGCAGCTTATACCCGGGGGAAACTGAAGCTTTCTTT.

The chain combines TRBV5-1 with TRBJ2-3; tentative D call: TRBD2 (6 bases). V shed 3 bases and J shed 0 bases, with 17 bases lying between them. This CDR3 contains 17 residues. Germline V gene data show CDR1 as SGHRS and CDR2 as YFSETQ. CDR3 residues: CASSSSLGGKSTDTQYF. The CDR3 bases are TGCGCCAGCAGCTCATCATTGGGGGGAAAAAGCACAGATACGCAGTATTTT.

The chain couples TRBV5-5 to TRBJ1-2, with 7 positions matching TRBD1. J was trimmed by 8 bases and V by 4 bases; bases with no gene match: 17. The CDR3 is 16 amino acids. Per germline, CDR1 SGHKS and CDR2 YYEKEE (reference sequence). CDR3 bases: TGTGCCAGCAGCATACAAGCTACAGGGGATTCTTCCGGCTACACCTTC. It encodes CASSIQATGDSSGYTF.

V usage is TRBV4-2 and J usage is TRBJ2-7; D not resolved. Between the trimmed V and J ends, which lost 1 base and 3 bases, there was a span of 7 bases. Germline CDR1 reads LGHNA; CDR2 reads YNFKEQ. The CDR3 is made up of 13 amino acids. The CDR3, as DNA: TGTGCCAGCAGCCAAGGGAATTACTACGAGCAGTACTTC. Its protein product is CASSQGNYYEQYF.

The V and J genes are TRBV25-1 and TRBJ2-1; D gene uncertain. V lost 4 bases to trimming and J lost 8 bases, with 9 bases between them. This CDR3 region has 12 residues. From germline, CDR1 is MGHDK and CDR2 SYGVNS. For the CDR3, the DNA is TGTGCCAGCAGTGTGTCCAGCCATGAGCAGTTCTTC. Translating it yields CASSVSSHEQFF.

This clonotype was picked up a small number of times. This CDR3 reads CASSLSQAATGELFF. CDR3 coding DNA: TGTGCCAGCAGCTTAAGCCAGGCGGCTACCGGGGAGCTGTTTTTT. The chain has TRBV7-9 and TRBJ2-2, with D uncertain. V was pared by 2 bases and J by 5 bases, with 12 bases between. The CDR3 is 15 amino acids. Germline lookup yields CDR1 SEHNR and CDR2 FQNEAQ (reference sequence).

As DNA, the CDR3 is TGTGCCAGCAGTGTATTTAGGTCCCAAGAGACCCAGTACTTC. Translation gives CASSVFRSQETQYF. The chain recombines TRBV2 with TRBJ2-5, with D unresolved. The germline CDR1 and CDR2 sequences are SNHLY and FYNNEI. V gave up 4 bases and J gave up 1 base, with 10 bases separating them. The CDR3 is 14 amino acids.

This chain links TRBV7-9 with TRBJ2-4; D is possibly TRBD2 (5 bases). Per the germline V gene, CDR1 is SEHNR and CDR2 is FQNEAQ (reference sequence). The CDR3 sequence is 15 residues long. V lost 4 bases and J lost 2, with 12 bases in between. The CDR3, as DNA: TGTGCCAGCAGCTCGCTCGCGGGTTCCAAAAACATTCAGTACTTC. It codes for CASSSLAGSKNIQYF.

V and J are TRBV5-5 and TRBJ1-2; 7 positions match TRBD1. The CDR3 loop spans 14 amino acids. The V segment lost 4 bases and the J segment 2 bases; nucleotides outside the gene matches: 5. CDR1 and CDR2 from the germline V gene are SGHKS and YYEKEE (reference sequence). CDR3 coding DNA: TGTGCCAGCAGCCAAAACAGGGGCAACTATGGCTACACCTTC. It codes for CASSQNRGNYGYTF.

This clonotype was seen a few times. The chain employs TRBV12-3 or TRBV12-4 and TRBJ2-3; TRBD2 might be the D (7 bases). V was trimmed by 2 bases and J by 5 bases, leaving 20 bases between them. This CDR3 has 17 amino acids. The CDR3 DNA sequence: TGTGCCAGCAGTTTATTCGTGGGGGGGGGGCCGGAAGATACGCAGTATTTT. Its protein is CASSLFVGGGPEDTQYF.

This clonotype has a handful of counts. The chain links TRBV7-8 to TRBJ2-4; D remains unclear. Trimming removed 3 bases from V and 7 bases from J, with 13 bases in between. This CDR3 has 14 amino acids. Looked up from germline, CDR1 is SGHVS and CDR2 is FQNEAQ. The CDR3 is CASSLGSSSNIQYF. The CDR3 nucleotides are TGTGCCAGCAGCTTGGGATCATCTTCCAACATTCAGTACTTC. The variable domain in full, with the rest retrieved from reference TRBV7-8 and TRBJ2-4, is GAGVSQSPRYKVAKRGQDVALRCDPISGHVSLFWYQQALGQGPEFLTYFQNEAQLDKSGLPSDRFFAERPEGSVSTLKIQRTQQEDSAVYLCASSLGSSSNIQYFGAGTRLSVL.

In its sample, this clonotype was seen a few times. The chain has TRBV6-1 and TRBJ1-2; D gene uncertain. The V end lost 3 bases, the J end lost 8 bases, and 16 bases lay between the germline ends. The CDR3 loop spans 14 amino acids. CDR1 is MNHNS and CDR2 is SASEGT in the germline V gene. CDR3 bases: TGTGCCAGCAGTGAGGCGTTACCCTTCTGGGGCTACACCTTC. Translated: CASSEALPFWGYTF.

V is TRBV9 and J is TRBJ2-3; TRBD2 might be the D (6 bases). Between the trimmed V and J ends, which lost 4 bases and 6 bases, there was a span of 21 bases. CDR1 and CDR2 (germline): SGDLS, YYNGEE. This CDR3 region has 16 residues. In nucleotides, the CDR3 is TGTGCCAGCAGCCCAACGGGGGACCACCCCAAGGATACGCAGTATTTT. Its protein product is CASSPTGDHPKDTQYF.

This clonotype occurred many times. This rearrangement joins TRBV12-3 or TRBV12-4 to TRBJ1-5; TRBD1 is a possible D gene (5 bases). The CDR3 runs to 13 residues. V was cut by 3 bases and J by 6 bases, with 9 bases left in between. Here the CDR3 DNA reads TGTGCCAGCAGTTTCGGGGGAGGTCAGCCCCAGCATTTT. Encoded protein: CASSFGGGQPQHF.

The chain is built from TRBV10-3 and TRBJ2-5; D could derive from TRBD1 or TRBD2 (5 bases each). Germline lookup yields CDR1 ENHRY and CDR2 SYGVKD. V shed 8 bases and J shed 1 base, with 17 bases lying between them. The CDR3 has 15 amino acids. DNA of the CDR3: TGTGCCATCGCACCGGGACCCCGGGCCCAAGAGACCCAGTACTTC. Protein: CAIAPGPRAQETQYF.

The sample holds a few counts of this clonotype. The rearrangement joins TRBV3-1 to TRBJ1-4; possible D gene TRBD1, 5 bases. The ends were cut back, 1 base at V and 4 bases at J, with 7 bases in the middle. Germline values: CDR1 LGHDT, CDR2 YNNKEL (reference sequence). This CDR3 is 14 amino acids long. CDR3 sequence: CASSQGGLNEKLFF. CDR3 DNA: TGTGCCAGCAGCCAAGGGGGACTTAATGAAAAACTGTTTTTT.

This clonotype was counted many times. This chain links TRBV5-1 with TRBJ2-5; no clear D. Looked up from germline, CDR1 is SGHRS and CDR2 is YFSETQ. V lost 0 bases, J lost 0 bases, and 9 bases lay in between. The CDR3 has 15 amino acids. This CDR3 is CASSLGGRNQETQYF. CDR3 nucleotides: TGCGCCAGCAGCTTGGGTGGCAGGAACCAAGAGACCCAGTACTTC. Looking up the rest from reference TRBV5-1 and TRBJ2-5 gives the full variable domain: KAGVTQTPRYLIKTRGQQVTLSCSPISGHRSVSWYQQTPGQGLQFLFEYFSETQRNKGNFPGRFSGRQFSNSRSEMNVSTLELGDSALYLCASSLGGRNQETQYFGPGTRLLVL.